Described below is a single TCR beta chain sequence and its context. The data were obtained in a study of blood T cell repertoires in COVID-19. Study-wide background: The cDNA or gDNA used as material had been derived from T cells, B-cell-depleted T cells, or PBMCs.

Only in-frame clones appear in the TCRdb table, and some are missing; sequencing was by immunoSEQ multiplex PCR. The table includes approximately 300,000 clones, roughly 90% detected once. Clinical histories supplied by participants themselves formed the basis of cohort assignment. Exposed study participants had met a COVID-19 case within 2 weeks before entry. This CDR3 is built from 14 residues. The germline V gene encodes CDR1 KGHSH and CDR2 LQKENI. Trimming pared 2 bases from V and 8 bases from J, leaving 15 bases between. J is TRBJ1-2 and V is TRBV18, with a possible D match to TRBD1 (6 bases). Specimen: PBMCs or T cells enriched from blood (not recorded which). The receptor's source is a woman aged 25 to 39 who had been exposed to COVID-19. The CDR3 loop reads CASSPNAGEIGYTF. CDR3 coding DNA: TGTGCCAGCTCACCAAATGCAGGGGAAATCGGCTACACCTTC.